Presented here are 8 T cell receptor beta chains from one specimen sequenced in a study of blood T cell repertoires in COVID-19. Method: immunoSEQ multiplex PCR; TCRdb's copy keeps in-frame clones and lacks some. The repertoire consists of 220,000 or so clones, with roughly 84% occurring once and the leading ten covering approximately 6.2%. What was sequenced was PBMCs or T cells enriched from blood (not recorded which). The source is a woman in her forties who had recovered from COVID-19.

DNA for the CDR3: TGTGCCAGCTCACCAGCGCTCTTTGATACGCAGTATTTT. It specifies CASSPALFDTQYF. The rearrangement uses TRBV18 and TRBJ2-3; no reliable D call. This CDR3 comprises 13 residues. V lost 2 bases and J 6 bases, leaving 9 bases between the germline ends. Germline V gives CDR1 KGHSH, CDR2 LQKENI.

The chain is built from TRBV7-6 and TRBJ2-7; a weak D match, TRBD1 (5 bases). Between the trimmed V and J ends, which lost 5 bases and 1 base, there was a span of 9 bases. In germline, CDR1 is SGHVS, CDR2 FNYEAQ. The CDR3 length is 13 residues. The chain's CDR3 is CASSPKGSYEQYF. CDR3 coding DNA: TGTGCCAGCAGCCCTAAGGGGTCCTACGAGCAGTACTTC.

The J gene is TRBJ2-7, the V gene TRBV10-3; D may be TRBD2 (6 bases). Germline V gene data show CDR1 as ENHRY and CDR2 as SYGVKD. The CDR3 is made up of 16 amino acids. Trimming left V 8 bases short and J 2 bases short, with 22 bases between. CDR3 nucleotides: TGTGCCATCGCCGAGACCGGAGCGGGTCCTCCCTACGAGCAGTACTTC. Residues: CAIAETGAGPPYEQYF.

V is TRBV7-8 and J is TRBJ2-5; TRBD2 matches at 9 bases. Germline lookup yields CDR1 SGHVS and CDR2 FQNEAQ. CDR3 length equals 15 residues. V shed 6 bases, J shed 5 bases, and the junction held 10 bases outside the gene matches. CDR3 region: CASRPGPLAGETQYF. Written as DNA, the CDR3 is TGTGCCAGCAGGCCCGGACCCCTAGCGGGGGAGACCCAGTACTTC.

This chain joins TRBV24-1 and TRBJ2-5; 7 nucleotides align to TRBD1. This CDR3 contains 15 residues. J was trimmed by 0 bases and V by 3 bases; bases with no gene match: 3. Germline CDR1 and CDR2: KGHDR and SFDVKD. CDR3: CATSDTTGNQETQYF. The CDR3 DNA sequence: TGTGCCACCAGTGATACGACAGGGAACCAAGAGACCCAGTACTTC.

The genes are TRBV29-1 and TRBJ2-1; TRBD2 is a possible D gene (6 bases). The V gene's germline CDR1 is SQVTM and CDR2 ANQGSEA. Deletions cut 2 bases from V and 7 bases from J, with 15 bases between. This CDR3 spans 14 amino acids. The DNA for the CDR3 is TGCAGCGTTGAATCTTATCTGGAGGGAAATGAGCAGTTCTTC. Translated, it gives CSVESYLEGNEQFF.

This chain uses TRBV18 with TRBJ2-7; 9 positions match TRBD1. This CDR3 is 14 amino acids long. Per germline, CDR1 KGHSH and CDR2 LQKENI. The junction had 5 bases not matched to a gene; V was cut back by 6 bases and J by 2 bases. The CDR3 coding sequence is TGTGCCAGCTCCCCCGGGACAGGGACCTACGAGCAGTACTTC. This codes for CASSPGTGTYEQYF.

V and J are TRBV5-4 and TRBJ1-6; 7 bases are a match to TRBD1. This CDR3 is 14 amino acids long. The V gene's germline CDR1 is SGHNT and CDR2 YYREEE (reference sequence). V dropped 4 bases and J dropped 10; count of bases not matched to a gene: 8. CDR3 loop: CASSGNRGKSPLHF. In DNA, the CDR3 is TGTGCCAGCAGCGGAAACAGGGGAAAGTCACCCCTCCACTTT.